This T cell receptor beta chain was captured in a study of blood T cell repertoires in COVID-19. Clones were read by immunoSEQ multiplex PCR, and TCRdb kept only the in-frame ones, dropping some. The table shows about 270,000 clones, with roughly 85% occurring only once. The clonotype was recovered from a woman in her seventies with acute or convalescent COVID-19. The specimen sequenced was peripheral blood.

The CDR3 bases are TGCGCCAGCAGCCCAACAGGGTCGGAGGAGACCCAGTACTTC. Translation: CASSPTGSEETQYF. This chain uses TRBV5-1 with TRBJ2-5; D is perhaps TRBD1 (6 bases). V shed 4 bases and J shed 5 bases, with 15 bases lying between them. The CDR3 consists of 14 residues. In germline, CDR1 is SGHRS, CDR2 YFSETQ.